The rows below give T cell receptor beta chains drawn from one sample of a study of cytomegalovirus exposure and HLA in healthy donors. TCRdb keeps only in-frame clones here, not all; method: immunoSEQ multiplex PCR. This table holds approximately 300,000 clones, 75% to 90% found once. Sequencing was done on a sample of PBMCs. Every receptor here comes from a woman in her 30s in good health and CMV-seropositive. CDR3s include the opening cysteine and the closing phenylalanine or tryptophan. D genes are given only for firm matches. The listing skips clone size in some rows; elsewhere it reads once, few, many or a size class.

D: .; size: .; J: TRBJ2-4; V: TRBV30; CDR3: CAWTPPAKNIQYF; DNA: TGTGCCTGGACCCCTCCAGCCAAAAACATTCAGTACTTC
D: .; size: .; J: TRBJ2-7; V: TRBV9; CDR3: CASSVGLLSSYEQYF; DNA: TGTGCCAGCAGCGTAGGTTTGCTGTCAAGCTACGAGCAGTACTTC
D: .; size: .; J: TRBJ2-2; V: TRBV4-3; CDR3: CASSHYTGTGELFF; DNA: TGCGCCAGCAGCCATTACACTGGAACCGGGGAGCTGTTTTTT
D: .; size: few; J: TRBJ2-3; V: TRBV20-1; CDR3: CSARKSNAQYF; DNA: TGCAGTGCTAGAAAAAGCAATGCGCAGTATTTT
D: TRBD2; size: .; J: TRBJ2-3; V: TRBV7-3; CDR3: CASSLTTSVPDTQYF; DNA: TGTGCCAGCAGCTTAACGACTAGCGTCCCAGATACGCAGTATTTT
D: .; size: .; J: TRBJ2-2; V: TRBV7-2; CDR3: CASSYSGYTGELFF; DNA: TGTGCCAGCAGCTACAGCGGATACACCGGGGAGCTGTTTTTT
D: .; size: .; J: TRBJ1-2; V: TRBV30; CDR3: CAGSAVLGYGYTF; DNA: TGTGCCGGTTCGGCGGTGCTAGGCTATGGCTACACCTTC
D: TRBD2; size: .; J: TRBJ2-7; V: TRBV5-1; CDR3: CASSLNLAGGLDEQYF; DNA: TGCGCCAGCAGCTTGAACCTAGCGGGAGGGTTGGACGAGCAGTACTTC
D: .; size: .; J: TRBJ1-5; V: TRBV27; CDR3: CASSLAEGQPQHF; DNA: TGTGCCAGCAGTTTGGCCGAAGGCCAGCCCCAGCATTTT
D: .; size: .; J: TRBJ1-2; V: TRBV25-1; CDR3: CASSEYAVNYGYTF; DNA: TGTGCCAGCAGTGAATATGCAGTTAACTATGGCTACACCTTC
D: TRBD2; size: .; J: TRBJ2-1; V: TRBV27; CDR3: CASSSIPSGGLNEQFF; DNA: TGTGCCAGCAGTTCCATCCCTAGCGGGGGGTTGAATGAGCAGTTCTTC
D: TRBD1; size: few; J: TRBJ2-7; V: TRBV5-5; CDR3: CASSGRDSYEQYF; DNA: TGTGCCAGCAGCGGCCGGGACAGCTACGAGCAGTACTTC
D: TRBD2; size: many; J: TRBJ2-7; V: TRBV4-3; CDR3: CASSQEPAGVSYEQYF; DNA: TGCGCCAGCAGCCAAGAACCAGCGGGGGTTTCCTACGAGCAGTACTTC
D: TRBD2; size: .; J: TRBJ2-5; V: TRBV28; CDR3: CASSRSGTSGYGETQYF; DNA: TGTGCCAGCAGTCGATCCGGGACTAGCGGATATGGGGAGACCCAGTACTTC
D: .; size: .; J: TRBJ1-4; V: TRBV2; CDR3: CASRARTASNEKLFF; DNA: TGTGCCAGCAGAGCTAGGACAGCTTCTAATGAAAAACTGTTTTTT
D: TRBD1; size: .; J: TRBJ2-7; V: TRBV5-1; CDR3: CASSGTASSYEQYF; DNA: TGCGCCAGCAGTGGGACAGCGAGCTCCTACGAGCAGTACTTC
D: .; size: .; J: TRBJ2-7; V: TRBV4-3; CDR3: CASSHTPGSYEQYF; DNA: TGCGCCAGCAGCCATACACCTGGCTCGTACGAGCAGTACTTC
D: .; size: .; J: TRBJ1-2; V: TRBV28; CDR3: CASSSPVYGYTF; DNA: TGTGCCAGCAGTTCGCCAGTCTATGGCTACACCTTC
D: .; size: .; J: TRBJ2-7; V: TRBV4-3; CDR3: CASSQDSSGSSEQYF; DNA: TGCGCCAGCAGCCAAGATTCTTCAGGGAGCAGCGAGCAGTACTTC
D: TRBD2; size: .; J: TRBJ2-1; V: TRBV5-4; CDR3: CASSLGGLAGDNEQFF; DNA: TGTGCCAGCAGCTTGGGAGGACTAGCGGGGGATAATGAGCAGTTCTTC
D: .; size: .; J: TRBJ1-2; V: TRBV6-5; CDR3: CASRYSGISLYGYTF; DNA: TGTGCCAGCAGATACTCGGGGATCTCACTCTATGGCTACACCTTC
D: TRBD1; size: once; J: TRBJ1-6; V: TRBV6-6; CDR3: CASTEGASDSPLHF; DNA: TGTGCCAGCACCGAGGGGGCGTCGGATTCACCCCTCCACTTT
D: TRBD2; size: .; J: TRBJ2-3; V: TRBV11-2; CDR3: CASSPLAGGTDTQYF; DNA: TGTGCCAGCAGCCCCCTAGCGGGGGGCACAGATACGCAGTATTTT
D: .; size: .; J: TRBJ2-7; V: TRBV4-2; CDR3: CASSQTTGQTYEQYF; DNA: TGTGCCAGCAGCCAAACGACAGGCCAGACCTACGAGCAGTACTTC
D: .; size: few; J: TRBJ1-6; V: TRBV9; CDR3: CASSDGHSGSPLHF; DNA: TGTGCCAGCAGCGATGGACATTCAGGGTCACCCCTCCACTTT
D: TRBD1; size: .; J: TRBJ1-1; V: TRBV30; CDR3: CAWTRPGQTNTEAFF; DNA: TGTGCCTGGACCCGCCCGGGACAGACCAACACTGAAGCTTTCTTT
D: TRBD2; size: .; J: TRBJ2-1; V: TRBV2; CDR3: CASSELTSGYNEQFF; DNA: TGTGCCAGCAGTGAATTGACTAGCGGGTACAATGAGCAGTTCTTC
D: .; size: .; J: TRBJ1-4; V: TRBV9; CDR3: CASSVTDATNEKLFF; DNA: TGTGCCAGCAGCGTTACGGATGCAACTAATGAAAAACTGTTTTTT
D: .; size: .; J: TRBJ2-1; V: TRBV2; CDR3: CASSEGIGSGFF; DNA: TGTGCCAGCAGTGAGGGTATAGGGTCGGGGTTCTTC